This T cell receptor beta chain was documented in a study of shared clonotypes between healthy human individuals. Every donor, a Caucasian adult, lived in Nashville, Tennessee. Several immunoSEQ plates received, in even portions, the genomic DNA of each subset. The assay was immunoSEQ multiplex PCR, and TCRdb's table has in-frame clones only and misses some. Here the sample spans about 490,000 clones, approximately 81% being singletons. The V and J ends lost 0 bases and 4 bases, in that order; junction bases with no gene match: 4. Germline CDR1 reads SGDLS; CDR2 reads YYNGEE. The CDR3 length is 15 residues. General observations from the study: Clonotype sharing among donors, it was expected, would be affected by sequencing depth.

On this clone itself: Its antigen is as yet unknown.

The sequenced material came from PBMCs. The chain couples TRBV9 to TRBJ1-5; TRBD1 matches at 7 bases. The clonotype originates from a woman in her thirties or forties in good health. Some clones in this sample may be carry-over from other donors' samples. CDR3 protein: CASSVDGTDNQPQHF. The CDR3 DNA reads TGTGCCAGCAGCGTAGATGGGACAGATAATCAGCCCCAGCATTTT.